The rows below give T cell receptor beta chains drawn from one sample of a study of shared clonotypes between healthy human individuals. Libraries were prepared by immunoSEQ multiplex PCR; TCRdb keeps only in-frame clonotypes and omits some of them. The data show about 800,000 clones, with roughly 96% seen just once and approximately 0.2% held by the top ten. Sequenced input: naive CD8+ T cells sorted from blood. These TCRs come from a man aged 25 to 45 in good health. The CDR3 runs from the conserved cysteine through the conserved F or W. The order of the fields is CDR3 protein, J gene, V gene.

CDR3aa: CASSVGQGGLSYNEQFF
j_gene: TRBJ2-1
v_gene: TRBV6-1

CDR3aa: CASSLQGALKYGYTF
j_gene: TRBJ1-2
v_gene: TRBV5-4

CDR3aa: CAAGQGTDTQYF
j_gene: TRBJ2-3
v_gene: TRBV5-6

CDR3aa: CSASQGTGDGYTF
j_gene: TRBJ1-2
v_gene: TRBV29-1

CDR3aa: CASSSTGLGTDTQYF
j_gene: TRBJ2-3
v_gene: TRBV28

CDR3aa: CASRRALNTEAFF
j_gene: TRBJ1-1
v_gene: TRBV19

CDR3aa: CASSLGTSGSYEQYF
j_gene: TRBJ2-7
v_gene: TRBV7-8

CDR3aa: CSVQGRAGELFF
j_gene: TRBJ2-2
v_gene: TRBV29-1

CDR3aa: CASSLAGARVNEQFF
j_gene: TRBJ2-1
v_gene: TRBV7-8

CDR3aa: CSVEPGTGPNYGYTF
j_gene: TRBJ1-2
v_gene: TRBV29-1

CDR3aa: CASSEATSVANEQFF
j_gene: TRBJ2-1
v_gene: TRBV2

CDR3aa: CASSQVNTYEQYF
j_gene: TRBJ2-7
v_gene: TRBV14

CDR3aa: CASSLGGLAGDTQYF
j_gene: TRBJ2-3
v_gene: TRBV7-9

CDR3aa: CASTSRRDSSTSYNEQFF
j_gene: TRBJ2-1
v_gene: TRBV27

CDR3aa: CASMRTETANTGELFF
j_gene: TRBJ2-2
v_gene: TRBV2

CDR3aa: CASSRTSGRSYEQYF
j_gene: TRBJ2-7
v_gene: TRBV7-9

CDR3aa: CSALTGGVEKLFF
j_gene: TRBJ1-4
v_gene: TRBV29-1

CDR3aa: CASLRTGVITEAFF
j_gene: TRBJ1-1
v_gene: TRBV27

CDR3aa: CASSYSGSAEETQYF
j_gene: TRBJ2-5
v_gene: TRBV6-5

CDR3aa: CASGWGGVNEQFF
j_gene: TRBJ2-1
v_gene: TRBV12-5

CDR3aa: CAISEGTLGAAYEQYF
j_gene: TRBJ2-7
v_gene: TRBV10-3

CDR3aa: CASSPRRTALERTGELFF
j_gene: TRBJ2-2
v_gene: TRBV18

CDR3aa: CATSNTAGAYNEQFF
j_gene: TRBJ2-1
v_gene: TRBV15

CDR3aa: CASSLGGTASGNTIYF
j_gene: TRBJ1-3
v_gene: TRBV7-9

CDR3aa: CASSLGARGGNTEAFF
j_gene: TRBJ1-1
v_gene: TRBV5-8

CDR3aa: CASGLYQGGSTDTQYF
j_gene: TRBJ2-3
v_gene: TRBV12-5

CDR3aa: CASLILGEQYF
j_gene: TRBJ2-7
v_gene: TRBV2

CDR3aa: CASSQGTGFENEQFF
j_gene: TRBJ2-1
v_gene: TRBV4-3

CDR3aa: CASSLSPLAGTGELFF
j_gene: TRBJ2-2
v_gene: TRBV7-8

CDR3aa: CASTKLWDRAATNYGYTF
j_gene: TRBJ1-2
v_gene: TRBV13

CDR3aa: CASSPDGGNTGELFF
j_gene: TRBJ2-2
v_gene: TRBV18

CDR3aa: CASSVGASSYEQYF
j_gene: TRBJ2-7
v_gene: TRBV9

CDR3aa: CASSGIGGRGRDYSGAGYEQYF
j_gene: TRBJ2-7
v_gene: TRBV9

CDR3aa: CASRKWLEGGYEQYF
j_gene: TRBJ2-7
v_gene: TRBV13

CDR3aa: CASSLGRFGRADNEQYF
j_gene: TRBJ2-7
v_gene: TRBV11-2

CDR3aa: CASSLDLTSGRANEQFF
j_gene: TRBJ2-1
v_gene: TRBV7-9

CDR3aa: CASTIPYNEQFF
j_gene: TRBJ2-1
v_gene: TRBV6-1

CDR3aa: CASSFQRELHLPEQFF
j_gene: TRBJ2-1
v_gene: TRBV27

CDR3aa: CASRGLSSYEQYF
j_gene: TRBJ2-7
v_gene: TRBV19

CDR3aa: CASSFGLTSGHNEQFF
j_gene: TRBJ2-1
v_gene: TRBV7-9

CDR3aa: CASSLAGQGSTDTQYF
j_gene: TRBJ2-3
v_gene: TRBV7-6

CDR3aa: CASSPPAPTGGLQETQYF
j_gene: TRBJ2-5
v_gene: TRBV7-9

CDR3aa: CASSSGASSGYTF
j_gene: TRBJ1-2
v_gene: TRBV7-2

CDR3aa: CASSEGIQLSGEQYF
j_gene: TRBJ2-7
v_gene: TRBV10-2

CDR3aa: CASSLAATYEQYF
j_gene: TRBJ2-7
v_gene: TRBV27

CDR3aa: CSATTGDPSTNEKLFF
j_gene: TRBJ1-4
v_gene: TRBV29-1

CDR3aa: CASSLVPEQYF
j_gene: TRBJ2-7
v_gene: TRBV11-2

CDR3aa: CASSIGQGARAFF
j_gene: TRBJ1-1
v_gene: TRBV19

CDR3aa: CASMGSGREQYF
j_gene: TRBJ2-7
v_gene: TRBV27

CDR3aa: CASSDSRPNEQFF
j_gene: TRBJ2-1
v_gene: TRBV10-2

CDR3aa: CASSRLALDTQYF
j_gene: TRBJ2-3
v_gene: TRBV7-3

CDR3aa: CASSGEGKRHEQYF
j_gene: TRBJ2-7
v_gene: TRBV2

CDR3aa: CASFRADSDNNEQFF
j_gene: TRBJ2-1
v_gene: TRBV2

CDR3aa: CSVEDRVVLSYGYTF
j_gene: TRBJ1-2
v_gene: TRBV29-1